The 7 T cell receptor beta chains below come from one sample, sequenced in a study of T cell clusters in autoimmune cytopenias. Multiplex touch-down PCR amplified TRB using TRB-A and TRB-B pools in one tube. With the multiplex PCR reads reprocessed, TCRdb shows one record per CDR3 protein and no DNA. This sample's clone table lists over 5,500 distinct CDR3 sequences. Each sample's input was about 250 ng genomic DNA, some 38,000 genome equivalents. This same sample was also part of a study on T cell repertoires in aging, cancer and after chemotherapy.

The sample consisted of peripheral blood. The source is a human donor in good health.

This chain links TRBV7-9 with TRBJ2-1. Germline CDR1 is SEHNR and CDR2 is FQNEAQ (reference sequence). CDR3 size: 12 residues. CDR3 amino acids: CASTRYENEQFF.

This chain joins TRBV5-4 and TRBJ2-3. CDR1 and CDR2 (germline): SGHNT, YYREEE (reference sequence). The length of the CDR3 is 12 residues. CDR3 sequence: CASSLRADTQYF.

This clonotype shows up as medium-sized (0.01 to 0.1%) by frequency. The chain carries TRBV6-1 and TRBJ2-1; TCRdb lists TRBD2, though no DNA is available to test this call. This CDR3 has 15 amino acids. Germline CDR1 and CDR2: MNHNS and SASEGT. The CDR3 sequence: CASSEKAGSYNEQFF.

This clonotype is called medium-sized (0.01 to 0.1%) based on its frequency. CDR3 residues: CASSSRLAPSADTQYF. V usage is TRBV6-2 or TRBV6-3 and J usage is TRBJ2-3; TCRdb designates TRBD2, a call that cannot be tested without DNA. This CDR3 has 16 residues. Germline CDR1 is MNHEY and CDR2 is SVGEGT.

This clonotype counts as medium-sized (0.01 to 0.1%) by frequency. This chain connects TRBV29-1 to TRBJ2-5. The V gene's germline CDR1 is SQVTM and CDR2 ANQGSEA. This CDR3 contains 14 residues. The CDR3 sequence: CSVKDSPYQETQYF.

This clonotype counts as medium-sized (0.01 to 0.1%) by frequency. The chain employs TRBV18 and TRBJ2-1; TCRdb names TRBD2, which stays unverified in the absence of DNA. This CDR3 has 16 amino acids. CDR1 is KGHSH, CDR2 LQKENI, per germline. CDR3 sequence reads: CASSPLRQGHGNEQFF. The full variable domain, with the rest looked up from reference TRBV18 and TRBJ2-1, is NAGVMQNPRHLVRRRGQEARLRCSPMKGHSHVYWYRQLPEEGLKFMVYLQKENIIDESGMPKERFSAEFPKEGPSILRIQQVVRGDSAAYFCASSPLRQGHGNEQFFGPGTRLTVL.

V usage is TRBV4-2 and J usage is TRBJ2-2; TCRdb's D call, TRBD2, is unchecked because there is no DNA. Germline V gene lookup returns CDR1 LGHNA and CDR2 YNFKEQ. The CDR3 totals 22 residues. The CDR3: CASSQEGGAGTSGRTYTGELFF.